A selection of T cell receptor beta chains follows, all from one sample in a study of T cell responses to AZD1222 COVID-19 vaccine. This table comes from immunoSEQ multiplex PCR, and its TCRdb copy is limited to in-frame clones, with some not included. The sample yields approximately 100,000 clones, around 91% seen once. This specimen was peripheral blood, taken on day 0 of AZD1222 vaccination. These receptors all stem from an adult in good health. Both conserved end residues are trimmed from each CDR3. Fields, in order: J gene, V gene, CDR3 protein.

>TRBJ1-5|TRBV2
ASSVLPTGGSNQPQH
>TRBJ1-4|TRBV18
ASSGAPATNEKLF
>TRBJ2-2|TRBV5-1
ASSLRGRGNANTGELF
>TRBJ2-1|TRBV7-3
ASSLMAGTGRDNEQF
>TRBJ2-1|TRBV5-6
ASSLLLLVYNEQF
>TRBJ2-1|TRBV27
ASSLRLAVYNEQF
>TRBJ1-3|TRBV11-2
ASSPGLTIY
>TRBJ2-7|TRBV7-9
ASSSLQGAMNEQY
>TRBJ1-1|TRBV7-3
ASSLNSGREAF
>TRBJ2-1|TRBV28
ASSFDGRVGKQF
>TRBJ1-3|TRBV9
ASSAPQGISGNTIY
>TRBJ2-1|TRBV4-2
ASSQDSLAGEF
>TRBJ2-1|TRBV25-1
ASSEKPSSYNEQF
>TRBJ2-5|TRBV5-1
ASSFPGQLETQY
>TRBJ2-7|TRBV14
ASSQMDRVNEQY
>TRBJ1-5|TRBV27
ASRPQGVSNQPQH
>TRBJ1-5|TRBV10-1
ASGKKRVADSNQPQH
>TRBJ2-7|TRBV18
ASSPNPGQGLYEQY
>TRBJ1-4|TRBV30
AWSVSGGEKLF
>TRBJ2-1|TRBV5-6
ASSLSGSSSYNEQF
>TRBJ2-3|TRBV5-4
ASSLDRSRESTDTQY
>TRBJ1-5|TRBV19
ASNTGGAGNQPQH
>TRBJ2-1|TRBV14
ASSQVGTRANEQF
>TRBJ2-7|TRBV6-5
ASSYSSQGPEQY
>TRBJ2-7|TRBV3-1/TRBV3-2
ASSQEGGRAILSYEQY
>TRBJ2-6|TRBV5-4
ASGGVGGANVLT
>TRBJ2-7|TRBV9
ASSVTGDEQY
>TRBJ2-3|TRBV24-1
ATSRRGSSTDTQY
>TRBJ1-4|TRBV6-1
ASSEASALNEKLF
>TRBJ2-1|TRBV21-1
ASSKEWDSEGNEQF
>TRBJ1-2|TRBV5-5
ASSLHLEGYGYT
>TRBJ2-2|TRBV5-5
ASSGAGGVGTGELF
>TRBJ2-7|TRBV28
ASSLQQGDEQY
>TRBJ1-1|TRBV5-1
ASSSPVGTGIRNTEAF
>TRBJ2-2|TRBV11-3
ASSPEDSNTGELF
>TRBJ2-7|TRBV29-1
SVDVAGEQY
>TRBJ2-3|TRBV27
ASSLTEPTDTQY
>TRBJ2-7|TRBV28
ATSDEGSPAGGYSYEQY
>TRBJ2-7|TRBV7-2
ASSRLGAYEQY
>TRBJ2-7|TRBV5-1
ASSFGGVVNYEQY
>TRBJ1-1|TRBV28
ASSSPRGYGGTEAF
>TRBJ1-1|TRBV27
ASSLLLGPPNTEAF
>TRBJ1-2|TRBV24-1
ATSAPLPPYGYT
>TRBJ2-7|TRBV3-1/TRBV3-2
ASSPDTSYEQY
>TRBJ2-3|TRBV5-8
ASSLVGGTTDTQY
>TRBJ2-3|TRBV7-3
ASSFTGATDTQY
>TRBJ2-1|TRBV27
ASSLGGGTYNEQF
>TRBJ2-7|TRBV6-4
ASSDLREAGGPRDEQY